The rows below give T cell receptor beta chains drawn from one sample of a study of OX40 agonist ivuxolimab in advanced cancers. Clones were read by immunoSEQ multiplex PCR, and TCRdb kept only the in-frame ones, dropping some. The profile shows 65,000 to 95,000 clones, 90% to 95% of them singletons. Sequencing used CD4+ or CD8+ T cells sorted from blood, obtained in a trial of the OX40 agonist ivuxolimab. These receptors all stem from an adult with an advanced solid tumor such as melanoma, head and neck, liver or kidney cancer. The conserved cysteine and the conserved F or W are not part of the CDR3 here. The order of the fields is J gene, V gene, CDR3 protein.

J: TRBJ2-7; V: TRBV30; CDR3: AWGTSAYEQY
J: TRBJ2-7; V: TRBV4-3; CDR3: ASSERQDRNYEQY
J: TRBJ2-3; V: TRBV5-6; CDR3: ASSLGRYRTDTQY
J: TRBJ2-1; V: TRBV18; CDR3: ASSPSQFGSSGAYNEQF
J: TRBJ1-1; V: TRBV28; CDR3: ASSLVTAGTEAF
J: TRBJ2-5; V: TRBV10-3; CDR3: AISDGEGSRETQY
J: TRBJ2-5; V: TRBV25-1; CDR3: ASSTPTAAQETQY
J: TRBJ1-1; V: TRBV5-4; CDR3: ASSLALAGSTEAF
J: TRBJ2-2; V: TRBV2; CDR3: ASSAAGVGTGELF
J: TRBJ1-1; V: TRBV30; CDR3: AWSLGGFNTEAF
J: TRBJ2-1; V: TRBV28; CDR3: ASSAIGSAGGYNEQF
J: TRBJ1-1; V: TRBV7-9; CDR3: ASSLALSQGGNTEAF
J: TRBJ2-7; V: TRBV7-2; CDR3: ASSFQTYEQY
J: TRBJ2-3; V: TRBV5-1; CDR3: ASRISLAGGPDTQY
J: TRBJ2-5; V: TRBV29-1; CDR3: SVGLAGVPETQY
J: TRBJ2-5; V: TRBV2; CDR3: ASSEEKGVGTQY
J: TRBJ2-5; V: TRBV30; CDR3: AWTHGTGQETQY
J: TRBJ1-1; V: TRBV19; CDR3: ASSVLGGMNTEAF
J: TRBJ1-2; V: TRBV29-1; CDR3: SVAKAGNGYT
J: TRBJ2-7; V: TRBV28; CDR3: ASSTGTSSYEQY
J: TRBJ2-1; V: TRBV7-3; CDR3: ASSHNYIDGDEQF
J: TRBJ1-2; V: TRBV18; CDR3: ASSPFMTGGVPDGYT
J: TRBJ2-3; V: TRBV19; CDR3: ASSSVGGSIPDTQY
J: TRBJ2-1; V: TRBV6-6; CDR3: ASSPGQGQYNEQF
J: TRBJ2-1; V: TRBV5-1; CDR3: ASSSTSGVGNEQF
J: TRBJ1-4; V: TRBV7-2; CDR3: ASSLGTGGFEKLF